The 6 T cell receptor beta chains reported below all come from one sample, sequenced in a study of blood T cell repertoires in COVID-19. The method was immunoSEQ multiplex PCR; TCRdb's version includes in-frame clones alone and lacks a portion of them. This sample has about 100,000 clones; roughly 84% occur once, and the top ten carry 15% to 20%. The source material was peripheral blood. The receptors come from a woman aged 55-70 years with acute or convalescent COVID-19.

DNA of the CDR3: TGTGCCAGCAGTTTTCAAGGGGCTAATGAAAAACTGTTTTTT. Translating it yields CASSFQGANEKLFF. V gene TRBV27 combines with J gene TRBJ1-4; TRBD1 might be the D (5 bases). CDR1 is MNHEY, CDR2 SMNVEV, per germline (reference sequence). This CDR3 spans 14 amino acids. Trimming stripped 3 bases from V and 3 bases from J, with 8 bases between.

This clone was counted once. The J gene is TRBJ1-1, the V gene TRBV30; 8 bases map to TRBD1. Per germline, CDR1 GTSNPN and CDR2 SVGIG (reference sequence). This CDR3 contains 17 residues. The V and J ends lost 2 bases and 1 base, in that order; junction bases with no gene match: 12. The CDR3 DNA sequence: TGTGCCTGGAGTCCCCCCGGGGTGACAGGGGCGAACACTGAAGCTTTCTTT. Translating it yields CAWSPPGVTGANTEAFF. The full variable domain, its missing parts supplied by reference TRBV30 and TRBJ1-1, is SQTIHQWPATLVQPVGSPLSLECTVEGTSNPNLYWYRQAAGRGLQLLFYSVGIGQISSEVPQNLSASRPQDRQFILSSKKLLLSDSGFYLCAWSPPGVTGANTEAFFGQGTRLTVV.

The chain links TRBV6-5 to TRBJ2-1; 11 bases fit TRBD2. The CDR3 has 16 residues. The V gene end was trimmed by 4 bases and the J gene end by 6 bases; junction bases not matched to a gene: 8. The V gene's germline CDR1 is MNHEY and CDR2 SVGAGI. This chain's CDR3 is CASSFLTSGGLNEQFF. The CDR3 DNA is TGTGCCAGCAGTTTCCTAACTAGCGGGGGACTCAATGAGCAGTTCTTC.

As DNA, the CDR3 is TGTGCCAGCAGCGTGACAGGCCGGGTGGGCACTGAAGCTTTCTTT. Its translation: CASSVTGRVGTEAFF. This chain links TRBV7-9 with TRBJ1-1, with D perhaps TRBD1 (6 bases). The CDR3 runs to 15 residues. Germline V gene sequence: CDR1 SEHNR, CDR2 FQNEAQ (reference sequence). Trimming pared 5 bases from V and 4 bases from J, leaving 17 bases between. Combining the CDR3 with reference TRBV7-9 and TRBJ1-1 gives the whole variable domain DTGVSQNPRHKITKRGQNVTFRCDPISEHNRLYWYRQTLGQGPEFLTYFQNEAQLEKSRLLSDRFSAERPKGSFSTLEIQRTEQGDSAMYLCASSVTGRVGTEAFFGQGTRLTVV.

The rearrangement links TRBV3-1 (or the pseudogene TRBV3-2) to TRBJ2-2, with 7 nucleotides matching TRBD1. There are 17 residues in the CDR3. The V and J ends lost 4 bases and 1 base, in that order; junction bases with no gene match: 9. Looked up from germline, CDR1 is LGHDT and CDR2 is YNNKEL (reference sequence). The CDR3 here is CASSRGQGGRNTGELFF. The CDR3 DNA reads TGTGCCAGCAGCCGCGGCCAAGGGGGCCGGAACACCGGGGAGCTGTTTTTT.

The chain is built from TRBV10-3 and TRBJ1-2, with TRBD1 matching 7 bases. This CDR3 contains 14 residues. The V segment lost 4 bases and the J segment 2 bases; nucleotides outside the gene matches: 4. Per the germline V gene, CDR1 is ENHRY and CDR2 is SYGVKD. The CDR3 is CAISAGTANYGYTF. The CDR3 DNA follows: TGTGCCATCAGTGCCGGGACAGCGAACTATGGCTACACCTTC.